The source of this T cell receptor beta chain is a study of response to subunit inactivated influenza vaccine. This CDR3 contains 17 residues. The trim removed 1 base at V and 4 bases at J, leaving 9 bases unmatched. CDR1 and CDR2 from the germline V gene are SGHDT and YYEEEE. The sample holds a few counts of this clonotype. Its antigen is unknown. One entry per CDR3 protein, called by TCRdb with MiXCR from the RT-PCR reads. The table lists just over 300,000 distinct CDR3 sequences, 22% of them singletons, with 10% in the top ten. Findings of the study overall: After each seasonal influenza vaccination, few new T cells are recruited, the authors suggested.

This rearrangement joins TRBV5-6 to TRBJ2-3; the match to TRBD2 covers 10 bases. Sequenced material: PBMCs from blood, taken roughly 20 months after vaccination. This sequence was found in a man aged 45 to 70 who received an inactivated influenza vaccine. DNA of the CDR3: TGTGCCAGCAGCTTGCTCGGAGCGGGAGGGCCCTCAGATACGCAGTATTTT. Its protein is CASSLLGAGGPSDTQYF.